The T cell receptor (beta chain) under discussion was sequenced for a study of blood T cell repertoires in COVID-19. Clones were sequenced by immunoSEQ multiplex PCR, and TCRdb holds only the in-frame ones, with some missing. The sample holds roughly 110,000 clones, 60% to 80% seen once. The CDR3 runs 13 residues. The V end lost 1 base, the J end lost 7 bases, and 8 bases lay between the germline ends. The origin of this receptor is a human donor with acute or convalescent COVID-19. The donor label of this sample is uncertain. This sequence joins TRBV12-3 or TRBV12-4 and TRBJ2-1, with D maybe TRBD1 (6 bases). Sequencing was performed on peripheral blood. The DNA of the CDR3 is TGTGCCAGCAGTTTAGTTACAGGGAATGAGCAGTTCTTC. Protein sequence: CASSLVTGNEQFF.